This entry describes one T cell receptor (beta chain). Its antigen target is currently unknown. No quality values exist for individual bases; no much larger clone is one base distant. The sample is drawn from a study of blood T cells in healthy people across ages (dated by TCRdb to 2013 to 2016). Regarding the complete study: Template switching captured roughly one uniquely barcoded TCR beta cDNA molecule per two T cells in model experiments. Using deep sequencing normalized with unique cDNA molecular identifiers, the study measured how TCR beta repertoire diversity changes with age. The donors were divided into four age groups: young (average around 16 years), middle-aged (approximately 39), aged (about 60) and long-lived (roughly 86). To avoid experimental bias, donors of different ages were distributed randomly across sequencing lanes. The study analyzed two additional independent replicas of 1 million unique cDNA reads from the same blood draw for two donors, one aged 18 to 30 and one aged 80 or older. Paper-wide results and their limitations: Observed TCR beta diversity correlated strongly with the percentage of naive T cells measured by flow cytometry. The long-lived group showed more naive CD4+ T cells, fewer expanded clones and increased TCR diversity than the aged group, suggesting age selection. Total diversity estimates from one million sequenced T cells were considered lower bounds and underestimates. Observed TCR beta diversity per million T cells fell roughly linearly with age, and a significant reduction was already apparent by age approximately 40. Donor CMV infection status was unknown, potentially confounding age-related changes in expanded clonotypes. Conclusive comparison of naive and antigen-experienced compartments was prevented by the profiling of bulk unsorted PBMCs.

Donors were under 40 systemically healthy Caucasian individuals from Russia aged roughly 6 to 95 years. About 10 milliliters of peripheral blood were collected from each donor into EDTA-treated Vacutainer tubes. PBMCs were isolated by Ficoll-Paque density-gradient centrifugation, with at least 7 million obtained per sample. Total RNA was extracted from PBMCs with Trizol reagent, with at least 5 micrograms obtained per sample. For every donor, flow cytometry on a PBMC aliquot measured the percentage of naive CD45RAhigh/CD27high T cells. Library preparation used 5' RACE. TCRdb shows the sequencer as Illumina HiSeq 2500. The second PCR ran for about 7 to 11 cycles and used a J-beta primer mix along with a sample-barcoded 5' primer. A template-switch 5' adaptor carrying 12 random nucleotides introduced a unique molecular identifier onto each TCR beta cDNA molecule. Each sample yielded at least 3 million CDR3-containing paired-end reads. All of the RNA was converted into first-strand cDNA using the Mint cDNA synthesis kit, with a TRBC-specific oligonucleotide serving as the primer. All cDNA was treated with uracil-DNA glycosylase and then went through a first 18-cycle PCR with the universal primers M1SS and BC2_uni_R. Per the authors' processing: Normalization of each sample was performed by random selection of 1 million high-quality reads, each carrying a distinct molecular identifier. Reads with shared molecular identifiers were discarded instead of being binned into consensus sequences. MiTCR, set to a Q25 quality threshold and the strictest error-elimination algorithm, was used for CDR3 identification, clonotype clustering and error correction. A nonparametric unseen species model using Euler transformation provided a lower-bound estimate of total TCR beta diversity. TCRdb cleaned the public reads at Q25 with fastp, built clones with MiXCR and kept in-frame beta chains. CDR3 protein duplicates are merged, each entry listing the most common genes and DNA. The V and J calls here are based on TCRdb, not the publication. The sample data list about 690,000 distinct CDR3 sequences, and approximately 40% of these were observed just once. The ten biggest clones cover 25% to 35% of the sample.

From V the trimming removes 6 bases and from J it removes 4 bases, while the gene matches leave 6 bases of the junction unaccounted for. The CDR3 spans 13 residues, from the cysteine through the phenylalanine. Only the CDR3 part of the read is kept: 39 bases, read in frame from the first base. The CDR1 and CDR2 encoded by the germline V gene are SQVTM and ANQGSEA. This receptor was obtained from an elderly man in good health. The chain couples TRBV29-1 to TRBJ1-2; TRBD1 aligns with 9 central bases. The sequencing input was blood. CDR3 sequence: CSVVLGQGYGYTF. The nucleotides read TGCAGCGTAGTACTGGGACAGGGCTATGGCTACACCTTC.